A single sample gave rise to the 27 T cell receptor beta chains below, sequenced in a study of human T cells and chemical hapten exposure. Noted time point: patch test 1, 2 weeks after DPC sensitization. Stated treatment: therapeutic diphenylcyclopropenone sensitization with weekly scalp DPC. Unfractionated whole blood yielded total RNA. TCRdb passed the RACE reads through MiXCR, listing each CDR3 protein once. Of some 41,000 distinct CDR3 sequences in the sample, approximately 3.6% were seen once. Sequencing used whole blood, obtained in connection with sensitization to the hapten diphenylcyclopropenone (DPC). The receptors shown here come from a man aged 50-60 years with alopecia areata. Some clones in this sample may be carry-over from other donors' samples.

The chain is built from TRBV20-1 and TRBJ2-7, with TRBD2 identical over 7 bases. The V segment lost 6 bases and the J segment 6 bases; nucleotides outside the gene matches: 17. This CDR3 spans 15 amino acids. Germline CDR1 DFQATT, CDR2 SNEGSKA (reference sequence). As DNA, the CDR3 is TGCAGTGCCAGCCTCGGTAGGGCGGGAGCGGTCGAGCAGTACTTC. Its protein is CSASLGRAGAVEQYF.

This clonotype was picked up many times. This sequence joins TRBV28 and TRBJ2-7; perhaps TRBD2 as D (6 bases). V dropped 11 bases and J dropped 0 bases, with 17 bases sitting between them. The CDR3 totals 14 residues. CDR1 is MDHEN, CDR2 SYDVKM, per germline. The CDR3 nucleotides read TGTGCCGGGGGGACTGGTCTAAGCTCCTACGAGCAGTACTTC. Its protein is CAGGTGLSSYEQYF.

This clonotype occurred many times. The rearrangement uses TRBV30 and TRBJ1-5; D is perhaps TRBD1 (6 bases). Trimming stripped 3 bases from V and 5 bases from J, with 17 bases between. Germline V lookup: CDR1 GTSNPN, CDR2 SVGIG (reference sequence). The CDR3 contains 15 residues. CDR3 amino acids: CAWSQGQGYDQPQHF. CDR3 DNA sequence: TGTGCCTGGAGCCAGGGACAAGGGTATGATCAGCCCCAGCATTTT.

This clonotype occurred many times. This sequence joins TRBV12-3 or TRBV12-4 and TRBJ2-7; D tentatively fits TRBD1 or TRBD2 (5 bases each). This CDR3 contains 15 residues. V gave up 6 bases and J gave up 4 bases, with 19 bases separating them. The CDR3 reads CASRRAGTTTYEQYF. The CDR3 DNA reads as TGTGCCAGCAGAAGAGCCGGGACCACCACGTACGAGCAGTACTTC.

This clonotype was counted many times. The rearrangement joins TRBV5-1 to TRBJ2-3; D perhaps matches TRBD2 (5 bases). The CDR3 runs 16 residues. V was shortened by 3 bases and J by 2 bases, with 16 bases between the two germline ends. Germline lookup yields CDR1 SGHRS and CDR2 YFSETQ. This CDR3 is CASSSPRADITDTQYF. The CDR3 DNA is TGCGCCAGCAGCTCCCCGCGGGCAGATATCACAGATACGCAGTATTTT. Using reference TRBV5-1 and TRBJ2-3 for the parts outside the CDR3, the full variable domain is KAGVTQTPRYLIKTRGQQVTLSCSPISGHRSVSWYQQTPGQGLQFLFEYFSETQRNKGNFPGRFSGRQFSNSRSEMNVSTLELGDSALYLCASSSPRADITDTQYFGPGTRLTVL.

Many counts were recorded for this clonotype. The chain is built from TRBV6-1 and TRBJ2-7; D call uncertain. Trimming stripped 7 bases from V and 4 bases from J, with 17 bases between. Looked up from germline, CDR1 is MNHNS and CDR2 is SASEGT. The CDR3 totals 14 residues. CDR3 amino acids: CASKKEADTYEQYF. The CDR3 region has the DNA TGTGCCAGCAAAAAAGAGGCCGACACTTACGAGCAGTACTTC.

The chain combines TRBV27 with TRBJ2-1; D is undetermined. The CDR3 totals 13 residues. Germline lookup yields CDR1 MNHEY and CDR2 SMNVEV (reference sequence). V was pared by 0 bases and J by 6 bases, with 6 bases between. CDR3 loop: CASSLSGSNEQFF. The CDR3, as DNA: TGTGCCAGCAGTTTATCAGGGTCCAATGAGCAGTTCTTC.

The sample holds many counts of this clonotype. The rearrangement uses TRBV7-2 and TRBJ2-7; a possible D gene is TRBD1 (6 bases). V was pared by 6 bases and J by 5 bases, with 14 bases between. Germline-derived CDR1 and CDR2 are SGHTA and FQGNSA. The CDR3 sequence is 13 residues long. The CDR3 protein is CASSPGAPHEQYF. The CDR3 DNA sequence: TGTGCCAGCAGTCCAGGGGCCCCCCACGAGCAGTACTTC.

This clonotype was detected ten times or more. The chain couples TRBV6-1 to TRBJ2-5; D is unclear. CDR1 and CDR2 from the germline V gene are MNHNS and SASEGT. The germline V and J ends were trimmed by 3 bases and 2 bases, with 4 bases remaining between them. The CDR3 extends over 12 amino acids. The CDR3: CASSEEQETQYF. In DNA form, the CDR3 reads TGTGCCAGCAGTGAGGAGCAAGAGACCCAGTACTTC.

This clonotype was found many times. The gene calls are TRBV3-1 and TRBJ1-6; 7 bases fit TRBD1. The CDR3 runs to 14 residues. Losses at the gene ends were 4 bases for V and 7 bases for J; bases not matched to a gene: 4. Germline V lookup: CDR1 LGHDT, CDR2 YNNKEL (reference sequence). The CDR3 loop is CASSPGDSNSPLHF. The CDR3 nucleotides read TGTGCCAGCAGCCCTGGGGACAGCAATTCACCCCTCCACTTT.

At least ten counts were recorded for this clonotype. The gene calls are TRBV7-2 and TRBJ2-3; D might be TRBD2 (5 bases). The CDR3 spans 14 residues. Germline V lookup: CDR1 SGHTA, CDR2 FQGNSA. V was cut by 5 bases and J by 1 base, with 10 bases left in between. CDR3 DNA: TGTGCCAGCAGCCCAATGGGAGGCACAGATACGCAGTATTTT. Translating gives CASSPMGGTDTQYF. Based on the CDR3 plus reference TRBV7-2 and TRBJ2-3, the full variable domain is GAGVSQSPSNKVTEKGKDVELRCDPISGHTALYWYRQSLGQGLEFLIYFQGNSAPDKSGLPSDRFSAERTGGSVSTLTIQRTQQEDSAVYLCASSPMGGTDTQYFGPGTRLTVL.

The V call is TRBV9, the J call TRBJ2-1; 8 bases line up with TRBD2. This CDR3 contains 15 residues. The V and J ends lost 2 bases and 6 bases, in that order; junction bases with no gene match: 7. Germline loops: CDR1 SGDLS, CDR2 YYNGEE. For the CDR3, the DNA is TGTGCCAGCAGCGTCTTAGCGGGAAAGAGCAATGAGCAGTTCTTC. Its protein is CASSVLAGKSNEQFF.

The V and J genes are TRBV6-6 and TRBJ1-6; D remains ambiguous. This CDR3 spans 12 amino acids. Germline CDR1 MNHNY, CDR2 SVGAGI (reference sequence). CDR3 protein: CVASSYNSPLHF. The CDR3 DNA is TGTGTAGCGAGCTCCTATAATTCACCCCTCCACTTT.

At least ten counts were recorded for this clonotype. The J gene is TRBJ2-1, the V gene TRBV6-5; 12 bases line up with TRBD2. This CDR3 is built from 15 residues. CDR1 and CDR2 from the germline V gene are MNHEY and SVGAGI. J lost 10 bases, V lost 2 bases, and 6 bases had no gene match. CDR3 sequence reads: CASSYRTSGAGEQFF. The CDR3 DNA follows: TGTGCCAGCAGTTACCGGACTAGCGGGGCTGGGGAGCAGTTCTTC.

Many counts were recorded for this clonotype. The chain recombines TRBV12-3 or TRBV12-4 with TRBJ2-2; the match to TRBD2 covers 7 bases. The length of the CDR3 is 15 residues. The V segment lost 6 bases and the J segment 1 base; nucleotides outside the gene matches: 5. In DNA form, the CDR3 reads TGTGCCAGCAGACAGCGGGATCTGAACACCGGGGAGCTGTTTTTT. It codes for CASRQRDLNTGELFF.

Many counts were recorded for this clonotype. The chain has TRBV12-3 or TRBV12-4 and TRBJ1-5; no clear D. The CDR3 covers 13 residues. With 6 bases removed from V and 4 bases from J, the gap between germline ends came to 10 bases. This chain's CDR3 is CASRVLGNQPQHF. As DNA, the CDR3 is TGTGCCAGCAGAGTTCTAGGAAATCAGCCCCAGCATTTT.

In its sample, this clonotype was seen many times. The V gene is TRBV5-1, the J gene TRBJ2-1; maybe TRBD2 (6 bases). V was trimmed by 1 base and J by 3 bases, leaving 11 bases between them. The CDR3 runs to 15 residues. The V gene's germline CDR1 is SGHRS and CDR2 YFSETQ. CDR3 sequence reads: CASSLSGGNYNEQFF. In DNA form, the CDR3 reads TGCGCCAGCAGCTTGTCCGGGGGTAACTACAATGAGCAGTTCTTC.

This clonotype was counted ten times or more. CDR3 sequence: CATSDYSGTQETQYF. CDR3 in DNA: TGTGCCACCAGTGATTATAGCGGGACCCAAGAGACCCAGTACTTC. The gene calls are TRBV24-1 and TRBJ2-5, with 8 positions matching TRBD2. The trim removed 2 bases at V and 1 base at J, leaving 2 bases unmatched. CDR3 size: 15 residues. In germline, CDR1 is KGHDR, CDR2 SFDVKD.

The sample holds many counts of this clonotype. This sequence joins TRBV7-8 and TRBJ2-1; the D call may be TRBD1 or TRBD2 (6 bases each). The V gene lost 8 bases and the J gene lost 4 bases, with 15 bases spanning the gap. The CDR3 sequence is 14 residues long. CDR1 and CDR2 (germline): SGHVS, FQNEAQ. CDR3: CASGSGAQYNEQFF. The CDR3 DNA sequence: TGTGCCAGCGGATCGGGGGCCCAATACAATGAGCAGTTCTTC.

This clonotype was counted at least ten times. The chain links TRBV6-1 to TRBJ1-1, with D possibly being TRBD1 (5 bases). The CDR3 covers 13 residues. The V gene lost 2 bases and the J gene lost 7 bases, with 11 bases spanning the gap. The germline V gene has CDR1 MNHNS and CDR2 SASEGT. The CDR3 DNA reads TGTGCCAGCAGTGAAAGGGGCCCCCTTGAAGCTTTCTTT. It codes for CASSERGPLEAFF.

This clonotype was counted ten times or more. The chain uses TRBV28 and TRBJ2-1; D might be TRBD2 (5 bases). CDR1 is MDHEN and CDR2 is SYDVKM in the germline V gene. The CDR3 loop spans 17 amino acids. V was shortened by 7 bases and J by 0 bases, with 19 bases between the two germline ends. CDR3 DNA: TGTGCCAGCACCCCGGGGTACGGATACAGCTCCTACAATGAGCAGTTCTTC. Protein product: CASTPGYGYSSYNEQFF. Based on the CDR3 plus reference TRBV28 and TRBJ2-1, the full variable domain is DVKVTQSSRYLVKRTGEKVFLECVQDMDHENMFWYRQDPGLGLRLIYFSYDVKMKEKGDIPEGYSVSREKKERFSLILESASTNQTSMYLCASTPGYGYSSYNEQFFGPGTRLTVL.

This clonotype was observed at least ten times. This sequence joins TRBV7-2 and TRBJ2-7; 10 nucleotides match TRBD2. CDR1 SGHTA and CDR2 FQGNSA come from the germline V gene. V shed 6 bases and J 5 bases; nucleotides not matched to a gene: 7. The CDR3 loop spans 14 amino acids. CDR3 loop: CASSKREGLHEQYF. CDR3 coding DNA: TGTGCCAGCAGTAAGCGGGAGGGCCTCCACGAGCAGTACTTC.

This clonotype was observed at least ten times. This chain connects TRBV28 to TRBJ2-2, with 8 bases fitting TRBD2. V gave up 2 bases and J gave up 6 bases; unmatched junction bases: 14. CDR1 and CDR2 from the germline V gene are MDHEN and SYDVKM. This CDR3 comprises 18 residues. The CDR3 coding sequence is TGTGCCAGCAGTTTAGTTTCCGGGAGGGCCGCGTTTGCCGGGGAGCTGTTTTTT. This translates into CASSLVSGRAAFAGELFF.

This clonotype was recorded many times. This chain joins TRBV2 and TRBJ2-1; a possible D gene is TRBD1 (6 bases). Trimming removed 6 bases from V and 6 bases from J, with 21 bases in between. Germline V gene data show CDR1 as SNHLY and CDR2 as FYNNEI. CDR3 size: 16 residues. CDR3 bases: TGTGCCAGCAGGGCGACGGTCACAGGGTACCGCAATGAGCAGTTCTTC. Protein sequence: CASRATVTGYRNEQFF.

This clonotype was recorded at least ten times. The chain combines TRBV27 with TRBJ2-5, with a possible D match to TRBD1 (6 bases). CDR3 size: 18 residues. Germline V gene lookup returns CDR1 MNHEY and CDR2 SMNVEV (reference sequence). Deletions cut 1 base from V and 4 bases from J, with 22 bases between. The CDR3 here is CASSLFPNRQARRETQYF. DNA of the CDR3: TGTGCCAGCAGTTTATTTCCGAACAGACAGGCAAGGAGAGAGACCCAGTACTTC.

This clonotype has at least ten counts. The chain is built from TRBV18 and TRBJ1-2, with 7 nucleotides matching TRBD1. The CDR3 consists of 16 residues. Trimming took 2 bases from V and 0 from J; bases not matched to a gene: 6. The germline CDR1 and CDR2 sequences are KGHSH and LQKENI. CDR3 coding DNA: TGTGCCAGCTCACCAGGGGACAGCTCAGCTAACTATGGCTACACCTTC. Residues: CASSPGDSSANYGYTF.

Note on this clonotype: A read error may be the cause here, since a much bigger clone is one base away. The genes are TRBV29-1 and TRBJ1-4, with D possibly being TRBD1 (5 bases). Germline-derived CDR1 and CDR2 are SQVTM and ANQGSEA. This CDR3 region has 15 residues. The CDR3 protein is CSAQGADQGNERLFF. The DNA for the CDR3 is TGCAGCGCCCAGGGCGCGGACCAGGGAAATGAAAGACTGTTTTTT. Drawing the rest from reference TRBV29-1 and TRBJ1-4, the complete variable domain is SAVISQKPSRDICQRGTSLTIQCQVDSQVTMMFWYRQQPGQSLTLIATANQGSEATYESGFVIDKFPISRPNLTFSTLTVSNMSPEDSSIYLCSAQGADQGNERLFFGSGTQLSVL.